This T cell receptor (beta chain) was found in a study of technical replicates of blood from a handful of donors. Using immunoSEQ multiplex PCR, the repertoire was profiled, and TCRdb retains in-frame clones only, with some absent. Counted here are about 81,000 clones, 80% to 90% occurring once; the ten biggest clones make up around 4%. V lost 3 bases, J lost 11 bases, and 26 bases lay in between. The CDR3 has 18 residues. Germline lookup yields CDR1 MGHRA and CDR2 YSYEKL. The clonotype was recovered from a human donor in good health. Some clones in this sample may be carry-over from other donors' samples. The genes are TRBV4-1 and TRBJ1-6; D might be TRBD1 (6 bases). Source material: PBMCs. CDR3 loop: CASSHRGWGEGGNPPLHF. DNA for the CDR3: TGCGCCAGCAGCCATAGGGGCTGGGGGGAGGGGGGGAATCCACCCCTCCACTTT.